This T cell receptor beta chain was captured in a study of tumor-infiltrating lymphocytes in localized non-small cell lung cancer. On the study more broadly: Resected tumor was paired with non-adjacent uninvolved lung from the same patient.

This CDR3 region has 14 residues. CDR1 is MNHNS and CDR2 is SASEGT in the germline V gene. The V gene lost 4 bases and the J gene lost 3 bases, with 11 bases spanning the gap. TCRdb's table, derived via immunoSEQ multiplex PCR, lists solely in-frame clones and lacks some. Of about 5,500 clones listed, about four fifths are singletons. Study findings and constraints: Not all patients were TCR sequenced, owing to tissue quantity. Tumor T-cell fraction was not associated with recurrence-free survival.

This clone was seen only once. What it recognizes is unknown. Sequencing was done on a sample of lung tumor tissue. The receptor's source is a human donor with non-small cell lung cancer. The V and J genes are TRBV6-1 and TRBJ2-3; tentative D call: TRBD1 (6 bases). The CDR3 loop is CASSVQGPTDTQYF. CDR3 nucleotide sequence: TGTGCCAGCAGTGTTCAGGGGCCTACAGATACGCAGTATTTT.